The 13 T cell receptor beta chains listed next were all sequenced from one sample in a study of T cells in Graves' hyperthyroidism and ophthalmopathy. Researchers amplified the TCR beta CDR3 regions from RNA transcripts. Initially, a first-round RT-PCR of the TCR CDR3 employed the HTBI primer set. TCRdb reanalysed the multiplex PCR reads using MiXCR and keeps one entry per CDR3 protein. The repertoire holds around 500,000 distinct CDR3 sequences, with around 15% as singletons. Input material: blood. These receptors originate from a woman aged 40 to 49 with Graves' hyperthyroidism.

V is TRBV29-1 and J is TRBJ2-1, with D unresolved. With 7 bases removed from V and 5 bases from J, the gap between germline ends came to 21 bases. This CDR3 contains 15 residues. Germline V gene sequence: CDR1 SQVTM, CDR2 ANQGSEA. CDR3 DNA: TGCAGCGCCGCCGCCCTTCAAGGATCCAACAATGAGCAGTTCTTC. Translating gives CSAAALQGSNNEQFF.

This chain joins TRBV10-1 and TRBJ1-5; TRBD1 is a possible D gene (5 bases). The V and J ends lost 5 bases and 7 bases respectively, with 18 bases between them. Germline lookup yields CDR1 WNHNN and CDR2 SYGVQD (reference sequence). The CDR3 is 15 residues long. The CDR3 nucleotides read TGCGCCAGCAGTTATGTAGAAACAGGTAACCAGCCCCAGCATTTT. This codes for CASSYVETGNQPQHF.

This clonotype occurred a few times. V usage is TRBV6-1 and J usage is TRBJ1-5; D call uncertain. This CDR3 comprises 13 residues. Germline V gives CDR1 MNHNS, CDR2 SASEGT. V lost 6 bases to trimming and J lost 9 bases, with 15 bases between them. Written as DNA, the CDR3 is TGTGCCAGCAGCCCAGTAGGTCGGGGGCCCCAGCATTTT. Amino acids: CASSPVGRGPQHF.

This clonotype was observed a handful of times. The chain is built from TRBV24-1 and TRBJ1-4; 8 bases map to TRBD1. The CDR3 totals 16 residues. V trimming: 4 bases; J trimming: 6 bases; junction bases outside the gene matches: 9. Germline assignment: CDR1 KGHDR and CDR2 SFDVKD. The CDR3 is CATSDSRGPYDEKLFF. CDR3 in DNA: TGTGCCACCAGTGACTCCAGGGGGCCCTACGATGAAAAACTGTTTTTT.

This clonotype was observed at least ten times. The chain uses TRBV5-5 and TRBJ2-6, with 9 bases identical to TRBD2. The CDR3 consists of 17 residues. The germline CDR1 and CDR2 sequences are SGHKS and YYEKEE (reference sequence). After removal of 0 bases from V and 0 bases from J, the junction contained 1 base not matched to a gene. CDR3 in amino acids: CASSLDSGGSGANVLTF. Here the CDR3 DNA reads TGTGCCAGCAGCTTGGATAGCGGGGGCTCTGGGGCCAACGTCCTGACTTTC.

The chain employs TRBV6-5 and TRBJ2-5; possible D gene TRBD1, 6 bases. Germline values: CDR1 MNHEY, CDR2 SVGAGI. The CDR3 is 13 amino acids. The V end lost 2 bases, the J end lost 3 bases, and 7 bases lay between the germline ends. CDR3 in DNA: TGTGCCAGCAGTTACGGACAGAAAGAGACCCAGTACTTC. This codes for CASSYGQKETQYF.

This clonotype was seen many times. CDR3 sequence: CSARKAWAGALYNEQFF. CDR3 DNA: TGCAGTGCTAGAAAGGCTTGGGCGGGAGCCCTTTACAATGAGCAGTTCTTC. The V gene is TRBV20-1, the J gene TRBJ2-1, with 7 nucleotides matching TRBD2. CDR1 is DFQATT and CDR2 is SNEGSKA in the germline V gene (reference sequence). Germline trimming cut 2 bases from V and 4 bases from J; bases unmatched to any gene: 14. The CDR3 is 17 amino acids.

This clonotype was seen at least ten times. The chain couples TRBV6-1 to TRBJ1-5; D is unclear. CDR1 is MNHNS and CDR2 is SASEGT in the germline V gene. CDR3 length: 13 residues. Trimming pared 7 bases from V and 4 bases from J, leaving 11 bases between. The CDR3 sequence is CASTVSQNQPQHF. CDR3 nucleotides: TGTGCCAGCACCGTGAGTCAGAATCAGCCCCAGCATTTT.

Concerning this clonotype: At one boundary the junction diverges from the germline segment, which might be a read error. The CDR3 bases are TGCGCCAGCAGCTTCGGGACTAGCGGGAGAGGGGGCGGAGATGCGCAGTATTTT. Translating it yields CASSFGTSGRGGGDAQYF. The V call is TRBV5-1, the J call TRBJ2-3; TRBD2 matches at 14 bases. This CDR3 has 18 residues. CDR1 and CDR2 (germline): SGHRS, YFSETQ.

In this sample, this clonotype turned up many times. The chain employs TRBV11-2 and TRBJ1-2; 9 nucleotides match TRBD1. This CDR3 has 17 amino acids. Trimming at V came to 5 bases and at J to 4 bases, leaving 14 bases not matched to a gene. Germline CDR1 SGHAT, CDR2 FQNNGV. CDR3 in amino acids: CASSPRDRAGIVYGYTF. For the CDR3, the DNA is TGTGCCAGCAGCCCAAGGGACAGGGCTGGTATAGTCTATGGCTACACCTTC.

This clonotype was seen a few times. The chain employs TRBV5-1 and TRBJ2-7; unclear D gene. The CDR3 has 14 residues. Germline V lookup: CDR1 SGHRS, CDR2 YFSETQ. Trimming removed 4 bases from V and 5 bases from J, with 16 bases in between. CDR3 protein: CASSEIGPVHEQYF. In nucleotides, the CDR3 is TGCGCCAGCAGCGAAATCGGTCCTGTCCACGAGCAGTACTTC.

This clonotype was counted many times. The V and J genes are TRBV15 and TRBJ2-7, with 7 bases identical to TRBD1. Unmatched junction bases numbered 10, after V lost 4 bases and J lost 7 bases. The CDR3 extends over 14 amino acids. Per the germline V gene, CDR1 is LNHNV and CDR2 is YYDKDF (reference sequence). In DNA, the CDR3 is TGTGCCACCAGCACCCGACAGGGTTTGAGGGAGCAGTACTTC. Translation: CATSTRQGLREQYF.

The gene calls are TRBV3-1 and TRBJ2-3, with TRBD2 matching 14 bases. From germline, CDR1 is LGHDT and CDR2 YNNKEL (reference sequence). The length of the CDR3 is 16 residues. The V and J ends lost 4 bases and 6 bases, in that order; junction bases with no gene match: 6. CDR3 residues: CASSPGTSGRGDTQYF. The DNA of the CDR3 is TGTGCCAGCAGCCCAGGGACTAGCGGGAGAGGGGATACGCAGTATTTT.